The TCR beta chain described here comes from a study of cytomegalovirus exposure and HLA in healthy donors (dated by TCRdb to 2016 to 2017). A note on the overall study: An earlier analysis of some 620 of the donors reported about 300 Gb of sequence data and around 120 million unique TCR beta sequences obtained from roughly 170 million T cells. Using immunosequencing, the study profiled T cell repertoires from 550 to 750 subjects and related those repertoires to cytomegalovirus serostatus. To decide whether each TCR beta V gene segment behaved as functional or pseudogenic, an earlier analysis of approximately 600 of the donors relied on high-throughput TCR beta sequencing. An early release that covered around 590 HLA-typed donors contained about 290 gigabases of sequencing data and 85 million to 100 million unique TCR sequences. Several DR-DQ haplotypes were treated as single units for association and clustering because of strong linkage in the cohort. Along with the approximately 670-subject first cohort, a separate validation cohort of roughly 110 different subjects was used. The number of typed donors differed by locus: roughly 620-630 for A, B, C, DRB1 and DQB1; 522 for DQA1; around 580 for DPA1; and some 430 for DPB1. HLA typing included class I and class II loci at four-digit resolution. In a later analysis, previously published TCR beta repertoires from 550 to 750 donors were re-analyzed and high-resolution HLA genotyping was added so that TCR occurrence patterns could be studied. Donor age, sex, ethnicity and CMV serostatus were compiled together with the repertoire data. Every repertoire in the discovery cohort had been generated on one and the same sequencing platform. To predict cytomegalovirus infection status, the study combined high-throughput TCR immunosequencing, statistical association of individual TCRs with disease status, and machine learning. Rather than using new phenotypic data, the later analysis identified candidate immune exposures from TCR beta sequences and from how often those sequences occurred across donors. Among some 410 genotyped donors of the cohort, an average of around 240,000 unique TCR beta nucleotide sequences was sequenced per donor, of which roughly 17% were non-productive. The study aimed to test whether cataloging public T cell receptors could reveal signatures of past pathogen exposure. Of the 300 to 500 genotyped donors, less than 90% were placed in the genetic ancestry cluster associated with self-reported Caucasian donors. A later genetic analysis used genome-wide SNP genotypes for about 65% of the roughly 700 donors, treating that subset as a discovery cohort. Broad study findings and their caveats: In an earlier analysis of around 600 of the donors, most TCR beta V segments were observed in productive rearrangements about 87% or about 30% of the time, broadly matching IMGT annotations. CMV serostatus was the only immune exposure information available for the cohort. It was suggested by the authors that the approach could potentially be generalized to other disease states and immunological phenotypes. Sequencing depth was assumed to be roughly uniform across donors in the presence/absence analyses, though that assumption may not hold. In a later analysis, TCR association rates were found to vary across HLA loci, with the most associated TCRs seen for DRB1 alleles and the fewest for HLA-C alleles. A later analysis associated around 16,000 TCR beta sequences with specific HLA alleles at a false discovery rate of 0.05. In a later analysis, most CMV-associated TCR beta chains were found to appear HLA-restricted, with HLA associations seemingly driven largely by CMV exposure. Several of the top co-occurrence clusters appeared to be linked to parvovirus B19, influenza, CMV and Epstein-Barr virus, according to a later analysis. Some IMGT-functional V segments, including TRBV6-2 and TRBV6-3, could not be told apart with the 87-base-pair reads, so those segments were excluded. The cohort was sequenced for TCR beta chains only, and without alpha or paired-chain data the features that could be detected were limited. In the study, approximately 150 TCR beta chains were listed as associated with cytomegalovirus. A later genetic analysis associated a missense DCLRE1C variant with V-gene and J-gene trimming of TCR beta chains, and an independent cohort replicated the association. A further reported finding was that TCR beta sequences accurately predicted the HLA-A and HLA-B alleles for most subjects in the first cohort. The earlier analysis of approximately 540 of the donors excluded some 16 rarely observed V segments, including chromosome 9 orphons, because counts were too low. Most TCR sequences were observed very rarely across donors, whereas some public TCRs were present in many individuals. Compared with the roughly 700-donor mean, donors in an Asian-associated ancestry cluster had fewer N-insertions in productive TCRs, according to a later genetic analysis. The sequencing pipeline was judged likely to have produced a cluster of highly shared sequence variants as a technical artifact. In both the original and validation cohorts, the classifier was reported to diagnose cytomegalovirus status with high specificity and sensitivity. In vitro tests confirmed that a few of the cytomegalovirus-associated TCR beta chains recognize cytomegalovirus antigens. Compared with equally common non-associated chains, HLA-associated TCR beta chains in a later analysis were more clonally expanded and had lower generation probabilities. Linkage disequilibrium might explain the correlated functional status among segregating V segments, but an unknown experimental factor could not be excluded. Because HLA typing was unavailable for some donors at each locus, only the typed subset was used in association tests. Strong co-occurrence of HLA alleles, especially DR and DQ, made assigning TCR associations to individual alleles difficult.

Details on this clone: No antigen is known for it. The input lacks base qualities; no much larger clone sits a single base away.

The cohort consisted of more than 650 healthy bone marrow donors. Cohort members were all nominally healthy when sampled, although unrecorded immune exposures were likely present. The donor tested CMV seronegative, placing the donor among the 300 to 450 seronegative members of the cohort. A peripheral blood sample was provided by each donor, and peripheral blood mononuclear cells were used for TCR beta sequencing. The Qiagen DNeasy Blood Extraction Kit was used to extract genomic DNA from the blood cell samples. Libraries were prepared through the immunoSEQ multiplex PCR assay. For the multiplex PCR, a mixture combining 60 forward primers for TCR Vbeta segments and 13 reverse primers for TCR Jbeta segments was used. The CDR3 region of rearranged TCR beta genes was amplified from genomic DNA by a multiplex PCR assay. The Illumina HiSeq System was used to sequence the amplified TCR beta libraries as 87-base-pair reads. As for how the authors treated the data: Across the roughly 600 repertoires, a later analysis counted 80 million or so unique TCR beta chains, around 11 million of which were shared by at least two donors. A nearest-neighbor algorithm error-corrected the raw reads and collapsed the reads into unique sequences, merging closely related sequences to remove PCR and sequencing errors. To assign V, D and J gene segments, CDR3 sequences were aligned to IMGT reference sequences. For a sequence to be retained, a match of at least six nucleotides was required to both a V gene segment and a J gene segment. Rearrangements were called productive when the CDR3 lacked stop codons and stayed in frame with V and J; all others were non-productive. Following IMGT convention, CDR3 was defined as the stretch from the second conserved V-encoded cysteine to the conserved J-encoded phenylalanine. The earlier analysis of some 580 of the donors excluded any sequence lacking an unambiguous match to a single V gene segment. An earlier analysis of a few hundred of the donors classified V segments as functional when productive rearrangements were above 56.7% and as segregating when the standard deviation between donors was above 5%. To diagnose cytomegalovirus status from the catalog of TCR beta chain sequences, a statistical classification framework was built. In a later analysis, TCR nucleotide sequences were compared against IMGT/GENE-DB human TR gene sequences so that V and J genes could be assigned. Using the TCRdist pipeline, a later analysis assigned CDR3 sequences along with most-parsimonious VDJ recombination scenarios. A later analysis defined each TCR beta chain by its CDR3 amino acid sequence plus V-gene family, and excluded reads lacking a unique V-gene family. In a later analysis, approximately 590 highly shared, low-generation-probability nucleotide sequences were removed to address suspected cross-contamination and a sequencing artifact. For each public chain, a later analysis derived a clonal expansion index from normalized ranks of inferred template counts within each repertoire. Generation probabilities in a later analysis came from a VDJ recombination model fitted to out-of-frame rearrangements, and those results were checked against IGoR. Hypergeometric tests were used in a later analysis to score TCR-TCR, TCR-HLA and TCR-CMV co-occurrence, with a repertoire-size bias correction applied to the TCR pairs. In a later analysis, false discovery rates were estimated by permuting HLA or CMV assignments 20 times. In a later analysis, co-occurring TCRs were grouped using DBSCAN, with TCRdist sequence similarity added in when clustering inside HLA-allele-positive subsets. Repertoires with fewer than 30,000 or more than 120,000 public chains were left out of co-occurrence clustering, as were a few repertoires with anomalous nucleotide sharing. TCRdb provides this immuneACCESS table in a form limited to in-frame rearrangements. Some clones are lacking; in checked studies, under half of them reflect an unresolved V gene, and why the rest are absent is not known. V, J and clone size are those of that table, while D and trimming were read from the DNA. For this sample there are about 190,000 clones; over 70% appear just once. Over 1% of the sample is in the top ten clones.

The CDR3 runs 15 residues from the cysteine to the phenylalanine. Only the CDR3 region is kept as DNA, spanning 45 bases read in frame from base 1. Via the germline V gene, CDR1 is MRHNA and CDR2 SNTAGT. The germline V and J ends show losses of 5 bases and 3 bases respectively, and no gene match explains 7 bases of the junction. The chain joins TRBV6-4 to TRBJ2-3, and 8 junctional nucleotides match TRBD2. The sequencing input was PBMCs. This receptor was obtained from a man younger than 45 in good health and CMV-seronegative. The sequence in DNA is TGTGCCAGCAGTCCAAGCGGGGGTGGAACAGATACGCAGTATTTT. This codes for CASSPSGGGTDTQYF.